The next 28 T cell receptor beta chains were all read from a single sample in a study of glioma-infiltrating T cells. Amplification of TCR alpha and beta CDR3 regions from RNA used iRepertoire nested multiplex PCR. MiXCR, applied by TCRdb to the multiplex PCR reads, yields one record per CDR3 protein. Of around 140,000 distinct CDR3 sequences listed, around 40% are singletons. The sample consisted of glioma tissue, nonneoplastic brain tissue, or PBMCs (not recorded which). These receptors all stem from a human donor with low-grade glioma or glioblastoma, undergoing nonglioma brain surgery, or in good health (not recorded which).

A few counts support this clonotype. The chain joins TRBV28 to TRBJ2-2; no firm D call. V was pared by 7 bases and J by 2 bases, with 14 bases between. The V gene's germline CDR1 is MDHEN and CDR2 SYDVKM. The CDR3 covers 15 residues. CDR3 protein: CASKGLVPNTGELFF. CDR3 nucleotide sequence: TGTGCCAGCAAAGGATTGGTCCCTAACACCGGGGAGCTGTTTTTT.

This chain's CDR3 is CASSSSGRKTQYF. The CDR3 DNA is TGTGCCAGCAGCTCAAGCGGGAGGAAGACCCAGTACTTC. The V and J genes are TRBV28 and TRBJ2-5; 9 bases line up with TRBD2. The CDR3 runs 13 residues. The J segment lost 6 bases and the V segment lost 6 bases, leaving 5 bases of the junction unmatched. The germline V gene encodes CDR1 MDHEN and CDR2 SYDVKM.

Only a few counts were recorded for this clonotype. The genes are TRBV28 and TRBJ1-3; D is unclear. The CDR3 is 15 amino acids. Trimming took 6 bases from V and 0 from J, leaving 12 bases between them. Germline V gene data show CDR1 as MDHEN and CDR2 as SYDVKM. CDR3 in DNA: TGTGCCAGCAGACCTAGAGGCGCCTCTGGAAACACCATATATTTT. Protein: CASRPRGASGNTIYF.

The chain combines TRBV4-3 with TRBJ2-5; D might be TRBD2 (6 bases). CDR3 size: 15 residues. Between the trimmed V and J ends, which lost 0 bases and 3 bases, there was a span of 11 bases. The germline V gene encodes CDR1 LGHNA and CDR2 YSLEER. The CDR3, as DNA: TGCGCCAGCAGCCAAGAAGGAGGGTCCGAAGAGACCCAGTACTTC. Protein sequence: CASSQEGGSEETQYF.

In this sample, this clonotype turned up a few times. This chain connects TRBV27 to TRBJ2-1; 8 nucleotides line up with TRBD2. Germline assignment: CDR1 MNHEY and CDR2 SMNVEV (reference sequence). The ends lost 8 bases at V and 0 bases at J; junction bases unmatched: 15. The CDR3 length is 18 residues. The CDR3: CASAPQGGRFSSYNEQFF. In DNA form, the CDR3 reads TGTGCCAGCGCCCCCCAGGGCGGGAGGTTTAGCTCCTACAATGAGCAGTTCTTC.

V and J are TRBV6-1 and TRBJ2-7; a weak D match, TRBD1 (6 bases). Trimming cost V 6 bases and J 0 bases, with 12 bases left between them. The CDR3 contains 14 residues. Germline V gene sequence: CDR1 MNHNS, CDR2 SASEGT. The CDR3, as DNA: TGTGCCAGCAGCCAAACAGGGAGCTCCTACGAGCAGTACTTC. Translating it yields CASSQTGSSYEQYF.

This clonotype was seen many times. The chain couples TRBV7-2 to TRBJ2-3, with unresolved D. V was pared by 2 bases and J by 5 bases, with 8 bases between. The CDR3 spans 13 residues. Germline lookup yields CDR1 SGHTA and CDR2 FQGNSA. The CDR3 region has the DNA TGTGCCAGCAGCTTACGCTTTGAAGATACGCAGTATTTT. Translation: CASSLRFEDTQYF.

The chain links TRBV27 to TRBJ1-2; 7 bases map to TRBD1. This CDR3 contains 12 residues. V lost 6 bases and J lost 11; bases outside the gene matches: 9. Germline CDR1 and CDR2: MNHEY and SMNVEV (reference sequence). The CDR3 DNA sequence: TGTGCCAGCAGCACCCTCGACAGGGTTTACACCTTC. Translating gives CASSTLDRVYTF.

The V and J genes are TRBV6-1 and TRBJ2-1; D is uncertain. CDR1 is MNHNS, CDR2 SASEGT, per germline. This CDR3 has 11 amino acids. Trimming took off 7 bases at V and 4 bases at J, with 5 bases between the two ends. For the CDR3, the DNA is TGTGCCAGCACTAAGTACAATGAGCAGTTCTTC. As protein: CASTKYNEQFF.

This clonotype showed up just a few times. The genes are TRBV4-1 and TRBJ2-1, with TRBD2 identical over 9 bases. Germline V gives CDR1 MGHRA, CDR2 YSYEKL. The CDR3 covers 16 residues. V lost 0 bases, J lost 4 bases, and 4 bases stayed unmatched. The CDR3 sequence is CASSQDARGGYNEQFF. The CDR3 DNA reads TGCGCCAGCAGCCAAGATGCGCGGGGGGGATACAATGAGCAGTTCTTC.

The chain uses TRBV20-1 and TRBJ2-7, with TRBD2 matching over 8 bases. The V gene's germline CDR1 is DFQATT and CDR2 SNEGSKA (reference sequence). The CDR3 is 12 residues long. J gave up 6 bases and V 5 bases, and 6 bases lay outside the gene matches. CDR3 in amino acids: CSAAGLAGEQYF. The CDR3 DNA follows: TGCAGTGCTGCCGGCCTAGCGGGCGAGCAGTACTTC.

Notes on this clonotype: A much larger clone sits a single nucleotide away, making a read error possible. The gene calls are TRBV27 and TRBJ1-1, with a tentative D call TRBD1 (5 bases). CDR3 length: 15 amino acids. Looked up from germline, CDR1 is MNHEY and CDR2 is SMNVEV (reference sequence). As DNA, the CDR3 is TGTGCCAGCAGTGTATCAGTCAGGGAGGGAACTGAAGCTTTCTTT. Amino acids: CASSVSVREGTEAFF.

This chain links TRBV20-1 with TRBJ1-2, with 9 bases aligning to TRBD1. V trimming: 4 bases; J trimming: 1 base; junction bases outside the gene matches: 4. The CDR3 extends over 14 amino acids. The germline CDR1 and CDR2 sequences are DFQATT and SNEGSKA (reference sequence). This CDR3 is CSATTTGGNYGYTF. For the CDR3, the DNA is TGCAGTGCTACAACGACAGGGGGTAACTATGGCTACACCTTC.

This sequence joins TRBV6-1 and TRBJ2-5; D is tentatively TRBD1 or TRBD2 (5 bases each). V lost 4 bases to trimming and J lost 4 bases, with 16 bases between them. Germline lookup yields CDR1 MNHNS and CDR2 SASEGT. The CDR3 loop spans 15 amino acids. The CDR3 DNA sequence: TGTGCCAGCAGTGGGACCTCCGGGGCAGGAGAGACCCAGTACTTC. Its translation is CASSGTSGAGETQYF.

This clonotype occurred a few times. This chain links TRBV20-1 with TRBJ2-1; 11 bases map to TRBD2. Germline values: CDR1 DFQATT, CDR2 SNEGSKA (reference sequence). With V trimmed by 5 bases and J by 8 bases, 8 bases remained unmatched. This CDR3 is 14 amino acids long. Here the CDR3 DNA reads TGCAGTGCTCGACTAGCGGGGATGGGGGATGAGCAGTTCTTC. This translates into CSARLAGMGDEQFF.

The V and J genes are TRBV7-2 and TRBJ2-7, with 10 bases aligning to TRBD2. The CDR3 is 14 residues long. Germline CDR1 reads SGHTA; CDR2 reads FQGNSA. After removal of 1 base from V and 12 bases from J, the junction contained 9 bases not matched to a gene. CDR3: CASSLEASGRVTYF. The CDR3 DNA sequence: TGTGCCAGCAGCTTAGAGGCTAGCGGGAGAGTTACGTACTTC.

This clonotype was detected once. A read error is possible here, since a much larger clone lies one base away. The CDR3, as DNA: TGCAGTGCTACGCTCTCAGCTAACTATGGCTACACCTTC. Protein product: CSATLSANYGYTF. The chain joins TRBV20-1 to TRBJ1-2; no clear D gene. This CDR3 has 13 amino acids. The germline gives CDR1 DFQATT, CDR2 SNEGSKA (reference sequence). V lost 4 bases and J lost 0, with 9 bases in between.

The table lists this clonotype with a few counts. V is TRBV27 and J is TRBJ1-2; D may be TRBD1 (6 bases). Germline-derived CDR1 and CDR2 are MNHEY and SMNVEV (reference sequence). V lost 2 bases and J lost 5, with 18 bases in between. The CDR3 is 16 amino acids. This CDR3 is CASSLGGFWTEYGYTF. CDR3 DNA: TGTGCCAGCAGTTTAGGGGGGTTCTGGACAGAATATGGCTACACCTTC.

This clonotype was detected many times. J is TRBJ2-3 and V is TRBV12-3 or TRBV12-4; tentative D call: TRBD2 (6 bases). The CDR3 is 12 amino acids. Trimming removed 8 bases at V and 6 bases at J, with 12 bases between. The CDR3 reads CASSLATDTQYF. The CDR3 region has the DNA TGTGCCAGCTCACTAGCAACCGATACGCAGTATTTT.

On this clonotype: The junction departs from the called germline gene at one end, perhaps through a read error. This chain uses TRBV7-2 with TRBJ2-7, with TRBD1 as a possible D gene (5 bases). CDR1 is SGHTA and CDR2 is FQGNSA in the germline V gene. The length of the CDR3 is 16 residues. The CDR3 loop is CASSLAGQGRYSEHYF. Here the CDR3 DNA reads TGTGCCAGCAGCTTAGCCGGCCAGGGAAGATACTCCGAGCATTACTTC.

This clonotype was counted between two and nine times. The chain uses TRBV12-3 or TRBV12-4 and TRBJ1-5; TRBD1 might be the D (5 bases). The CDR3 totals 14 residues. Trimming took off 7 bases at V and 0 bases at J, with 10 bases between the two ends. The CDR3 here is CASTRTPSNQPQHF. CDR3 sequence (DNA): TGTGCCAGCACCCGGACACCTAGCAATCAGCCCCAGCATTTT.

This clonotype came up a few times. The chain links TRBV20-1 to TRBJ2-7, with D maybe TRBD2 (6 bases). This CDR3 region has 12 residues. The germline CDR1 and CDR2 sequences are DFQATT and SNEGSKA (reference sequence). The V and J ends lost 3 bases and 0 bases respectively, with 6 bases between them. CDR3 in amino acids: CSASGSSYEQYF. The CDR3 DNA is TGCAGTGCTAGCGGGAGCTCCTACGAGCAGTACTTC.

This clonotype has a handful of counts. The J gene is TRBJ2-7, the V gene TRBV28; 7 bases align to TRBD2. The CDR3 sequence is 15 residues long. J was trimmed by 3 bases and V by 5 bases; bases with no gene match: 10. Germline V gene lookup returns CDR1 MDHEN and CDR2 SYDVKM. The CDR3 region has the DNA TGTGCCAGCAGTCAACATTCTAGCGGAGACTACGAGCAGTACTTC. Amino acids: CASSQHSSGDYEQYF.

V is TRBV6-6 and J is TRBJ2-2; D may be TRBD1 or TRBD2 (5 bases each). Germline CDR1 and CDR2: MNHNY and SVGAGI (reference sequence). V was pared by 6 bases and J by 6 bases, with 17 bases between. The CDR3 sequence is 15 residues long. CDR3 in DNA: TGTGCCAGCAGGCCTACAGCGAGGGGATCCGGGGAGCTGTTTTTT. It codes for CASRPTARGSGELFF.

The chain links TRBV7-2 to TRBJ2-3; the D is unclear. Trimming pared 8 bases from V and 2 bases from J, leaving 14 bases between. There are 14 residues in the CDR3. Germline CDR1 is SGHTA and CDR2 is FQGNSA. CDR3 sequence (DNA): TGTGCCAGCGGCCCCCAAGGCCTCACAGATACGCAGTATTTT. Protein sequence: CASGPQGLTDTQYF.

This clonotype was seen a few times. J is TRBJ2-7 and V is TRBV6-1; D is undetermined. Germline loops: CDR1 MNHNS, CDR2 SASEGT. Trimming stripped 7 bases from V and 0 bases from J, with 10 bases between. There are 13 residues in the CDR3. CDR3 amino acids: CASMRKGSYEQYF. CDR3 bases: TGTGCCAGCATGCGCAAGGGCTCCTACGAGCAGTACTTC.

With respect to this clonotype: A much larger clonotype is one base distant, so this may be a read error. J is TRBJ2-1 and V is TRBV27, with D hard to call. The J call may be incorrect, as the DNA end agrees better with TRBJ2-7. Germline V gives CDR1 MNHEY, CDR2 SMNVEV (reference sequence). The CDR3 spans 17 residues. CDR3 amino acids: CASSSRAPISEPYEQYF. The CDR3 coding sequence is TGTGCCAGCAGTTCTAGGGCCCCGATCTCCGAGCCCTACGAGCAGTACTTC.

The chain is built from TRBV27 and TRBJ2-3; D gene ambiguous. The germline V gene encodes CDR1 MNHEY and CDR2 SMNVEV (reference sequence). V shed 6 bases and J shed 3 bases, with 16 bases lying between them. The CDR3 runs 15 residues. The CDR3 reads CASSRKTPMTDTQYF. In DNA form, the CDR3 reads TGTGCCAGCAGCCGGAAAACCCCTATGACAGATACGCAGTATTTT.